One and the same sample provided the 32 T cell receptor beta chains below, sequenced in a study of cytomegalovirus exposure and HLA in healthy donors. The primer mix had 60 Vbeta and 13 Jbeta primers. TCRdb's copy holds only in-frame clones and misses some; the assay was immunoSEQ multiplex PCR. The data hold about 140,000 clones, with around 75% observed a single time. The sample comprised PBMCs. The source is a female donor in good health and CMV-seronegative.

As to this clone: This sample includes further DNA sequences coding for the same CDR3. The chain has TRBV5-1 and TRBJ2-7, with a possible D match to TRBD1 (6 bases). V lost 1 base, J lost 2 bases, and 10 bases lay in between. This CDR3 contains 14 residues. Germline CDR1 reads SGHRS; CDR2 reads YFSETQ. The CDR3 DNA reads TGCGCCAGCAGCTTGCAACAGGGTCCCTACGAGCAGTACTTC. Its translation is CASSLQQGPYEQYF.

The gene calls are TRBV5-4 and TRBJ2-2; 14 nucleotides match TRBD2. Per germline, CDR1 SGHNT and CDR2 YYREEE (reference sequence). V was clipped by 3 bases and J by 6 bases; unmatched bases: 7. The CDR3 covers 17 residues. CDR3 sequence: CASSSPGLAGGAGELFF. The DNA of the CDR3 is TGTGCCAGCAGCTCTCCCGGACTAGCGGGAGGCGCCGGGGAGCTGTTTTTT.

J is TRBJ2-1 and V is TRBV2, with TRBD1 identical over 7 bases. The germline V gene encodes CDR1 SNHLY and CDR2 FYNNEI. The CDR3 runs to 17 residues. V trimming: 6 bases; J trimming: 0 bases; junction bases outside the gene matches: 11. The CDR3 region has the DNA TGTGCCAGCAGGACCGGGACAGCCGTAAGCTCCTACAATGAGCAGTTCTTC. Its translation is CASRTGTAVSSYNEQFF.

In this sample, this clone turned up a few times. The CDR3 loop is CAIRDSSSYNEQFF. The CDR3 DNA reads TGTGCCATCAGGGACTCTAGCTCCTACAATGAGCAGTTCTTC. V usage is TRBV10-3 and J usage is TRBJ2-1; a weak D match, TRBD2 (5 bases). V lost 6 bases to trimming and J lost 0 bases, with 9 bases between them. The germline gives CDR1 ENHRY, CDR2 SYGVKD. The CDR3 is made up of 14 amino acids.

As DNA, the CDR3 is TGTGCCAGCAGCCCGACTCAGCCCCACCCCTTGCATTTT. It yields the protein CASSPTQPHPLHF. The rearrangement uses TRBV7-9 and TRBJ1-5; no clear D gene. The germline V gene encodes CDR1 SEHNR and CDR2 FQNEAQ (reference sequence). Deletions cut 5 bases from V and 15 bases from J, with 20 bases between. The CDR3 sequence is 13 residues long.

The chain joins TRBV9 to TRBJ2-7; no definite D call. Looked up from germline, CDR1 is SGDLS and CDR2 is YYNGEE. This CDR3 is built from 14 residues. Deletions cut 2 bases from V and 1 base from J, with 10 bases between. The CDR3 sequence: CASSVTTSSYEQYF. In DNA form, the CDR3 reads TGTGCCAGCAGCGTCACGACTTCTTCCTACGAGCAGTACTTC.

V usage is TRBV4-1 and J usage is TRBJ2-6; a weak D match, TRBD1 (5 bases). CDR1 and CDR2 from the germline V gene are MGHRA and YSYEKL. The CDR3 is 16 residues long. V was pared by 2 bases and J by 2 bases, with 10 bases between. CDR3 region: CASSQPTGPGANVLTF. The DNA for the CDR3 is TGCGCCAGCAGCCAACCTACAGGTCCTGGGGCCAACGTCCTGACTTTC.

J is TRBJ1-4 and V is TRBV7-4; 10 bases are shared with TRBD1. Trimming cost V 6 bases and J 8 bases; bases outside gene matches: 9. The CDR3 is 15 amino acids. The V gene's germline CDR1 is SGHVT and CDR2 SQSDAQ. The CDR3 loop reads CASRGRDRGREKLFF. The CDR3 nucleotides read TGTGCCAGCAGGGGCCGGGACAGGGGACGGGAAAAACTGTTTTTT.

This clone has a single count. The CDR3 protein is CASIRGTGELFF. DNA of the CDR3: TGTGCCAGCATAAGGGGTACCGGGGAGCTGTTTTTT. The chain recombines TRBV6-6 with TRBJ2-2; D perhaps matches TRBD1 (5 bases). From germline, CDR1 is MNHNY and CDR2 SVGAGI (reference sequence). The ends were cut back, 7 bases at V and 5 bases at J, with 8 bases in the middle. This CDR3 is built from 12 residues.

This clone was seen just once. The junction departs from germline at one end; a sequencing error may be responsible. The CDR3 sequence is CASSLGPGQGSDTQYF. The CDR3 DNA reads TGTGCTAGCAGCTTAGGCCCGGGACAGGGTTCTGATACGCAGTATTTT. This chain connects TRBV7-7 to TRBJ2-3; 9 bases agree with TRBD1. The CDR3 consists of 16 residues. Germline V CDR1 and CDR2: SSHAT, FNYEAQ (reference sequence).

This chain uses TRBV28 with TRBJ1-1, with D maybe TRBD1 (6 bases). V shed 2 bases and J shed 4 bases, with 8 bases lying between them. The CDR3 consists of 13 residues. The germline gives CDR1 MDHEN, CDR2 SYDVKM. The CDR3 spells CASSLVRGTEAFF. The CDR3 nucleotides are TGTGCCAGCAGTTTAGTCAGGGGCACTGAAGCTTTCTTT.

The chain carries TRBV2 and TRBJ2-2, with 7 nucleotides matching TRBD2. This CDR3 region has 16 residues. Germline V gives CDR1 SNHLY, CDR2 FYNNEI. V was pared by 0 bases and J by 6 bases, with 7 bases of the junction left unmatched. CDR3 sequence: CASSEARAGVAGELFF. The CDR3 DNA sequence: TGTGCCAGCAGTGAAGCGCGGGCGGGAGTGGCCGGGGAGCTGTTTTTT.

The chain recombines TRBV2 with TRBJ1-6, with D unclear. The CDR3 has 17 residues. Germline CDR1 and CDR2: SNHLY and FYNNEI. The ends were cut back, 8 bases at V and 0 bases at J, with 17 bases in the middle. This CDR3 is CASSSSRGSSYNSPLHF. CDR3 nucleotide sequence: TGTGCCAGCTCTTCCAGTCGGGGAAGCTCCTATAATTCACCCCTCCACTTT.

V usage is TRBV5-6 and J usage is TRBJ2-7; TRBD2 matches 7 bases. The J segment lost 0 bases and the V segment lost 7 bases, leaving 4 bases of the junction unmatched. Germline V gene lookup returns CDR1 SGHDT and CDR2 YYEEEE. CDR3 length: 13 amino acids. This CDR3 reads CASGGGSSYEQYF. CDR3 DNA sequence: TGTGCCAGCGGCGGGGGAAGCTCCTACGAGCAGTACTTC.

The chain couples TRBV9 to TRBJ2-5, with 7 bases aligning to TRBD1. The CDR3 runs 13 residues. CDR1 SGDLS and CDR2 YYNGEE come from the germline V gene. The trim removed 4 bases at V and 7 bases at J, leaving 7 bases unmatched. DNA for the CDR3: TGTGCCAGCAGCATTTATTGGACAGGGACCCAGTACTTC. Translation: CASSIYWTGTQYF. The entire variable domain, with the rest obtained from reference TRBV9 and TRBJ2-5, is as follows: DSGVTQTPKHLITATGQRVTLRCSPRSGDLSVYWYQQSLDQGLQFLIQYYNGEERAKGNILERFSAQQFPDLHSELNLSSLELGDSALYFCASSIYWTGTQYFGPGTRLLVL.

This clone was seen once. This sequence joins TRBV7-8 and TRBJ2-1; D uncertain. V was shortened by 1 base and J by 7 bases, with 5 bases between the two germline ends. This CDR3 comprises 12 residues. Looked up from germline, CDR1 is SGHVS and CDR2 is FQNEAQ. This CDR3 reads CASSLVENEQFF. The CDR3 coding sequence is TGTGCCAGCAGCTTAGTAGAGAATGAGCAGTTCTTC.

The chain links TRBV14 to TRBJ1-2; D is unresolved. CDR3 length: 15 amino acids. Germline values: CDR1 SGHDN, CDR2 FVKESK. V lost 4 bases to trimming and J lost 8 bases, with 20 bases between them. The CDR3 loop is CASSRRERPFGGYTF. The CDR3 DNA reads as TGTGCCAGCAGCCGCCGGGAGAGGCCCTTCGGGGGCTACACCTTC.

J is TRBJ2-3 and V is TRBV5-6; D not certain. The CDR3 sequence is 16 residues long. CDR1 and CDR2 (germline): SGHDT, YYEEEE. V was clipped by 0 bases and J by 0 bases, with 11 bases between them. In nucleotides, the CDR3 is TGTGCCAGCAGCTTGGACAGACCAGAAAGCACAGATACGCAGTATTTT. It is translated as CASSLDRPESTDTQYF.

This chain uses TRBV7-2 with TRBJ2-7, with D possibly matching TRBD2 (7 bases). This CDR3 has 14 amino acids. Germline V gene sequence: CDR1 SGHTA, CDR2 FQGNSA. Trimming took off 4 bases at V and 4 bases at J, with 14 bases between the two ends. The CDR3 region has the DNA TGTGCCAGCAGCTCGCAAGGGGGGGCGTACGAGCAGTACTTC. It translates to CASSSQGGAYEQYF.

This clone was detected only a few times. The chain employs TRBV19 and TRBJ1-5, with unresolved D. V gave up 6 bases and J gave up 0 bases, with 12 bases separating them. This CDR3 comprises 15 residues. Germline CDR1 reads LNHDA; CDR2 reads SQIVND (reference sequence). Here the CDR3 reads CASSISGYSNQPQHF. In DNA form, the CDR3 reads TGTGCCAGTAGCATCAGCGGGTATAGCAATCAGCCCCAGCATTTT.

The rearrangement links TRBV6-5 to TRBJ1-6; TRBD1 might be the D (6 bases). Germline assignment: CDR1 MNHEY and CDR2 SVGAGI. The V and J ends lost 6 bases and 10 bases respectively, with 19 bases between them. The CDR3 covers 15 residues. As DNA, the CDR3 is TGTGCCAGCAGCCAGACAGGCCCCCGCACGTCACCCCTCCACTTT. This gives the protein CASSQTGPRTSPLHF.

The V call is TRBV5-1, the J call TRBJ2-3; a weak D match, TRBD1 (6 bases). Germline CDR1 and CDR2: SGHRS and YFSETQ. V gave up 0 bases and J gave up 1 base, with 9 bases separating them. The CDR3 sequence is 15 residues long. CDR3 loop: CASSLEAGGTDTQYF. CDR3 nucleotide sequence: TGCGCCAGCAGCTTGGAGGCAGGGGGCACAGATACGCAGTATTTT.

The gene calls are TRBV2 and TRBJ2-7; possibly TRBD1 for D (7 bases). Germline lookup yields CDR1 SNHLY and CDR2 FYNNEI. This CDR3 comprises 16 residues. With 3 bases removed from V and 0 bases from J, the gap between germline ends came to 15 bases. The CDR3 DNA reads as TGTGCCAGCAGTGAGCAGGGGGGCCCCCTCTCCTACGAGCAGTACTTC. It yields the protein CASSEQGGPLSYEQYF. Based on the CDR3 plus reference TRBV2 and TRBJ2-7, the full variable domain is EPEVTQTPSHQVTQMGQEVILRCVPISNHLYFYWYRQILGQKVEFLVSFYNNEISEKSEIFDDQFSVERPDGSNFTLKIRSTKLEDSAMYFCASSEQGGPLSYEQYFGPGTRLTVT.

CDR3 nucleotide sequence: TGTGCCAGCAGCTTAGATATTTCAGGGTCTCGAACTGAAGCTTTCTTT. Residues: CASSLDISGSRTEAFF. J is TRBJ1-1 and V is TRBV11-2, with D possibly TRBD1 on 5 matching bases. V was cut by 0 bases and J by 5 bases, with 16 bases left in between. Germline CDR1 reads SGHAT; CDR2 reads FQNNGV. The CDR3 is 16 residues long.

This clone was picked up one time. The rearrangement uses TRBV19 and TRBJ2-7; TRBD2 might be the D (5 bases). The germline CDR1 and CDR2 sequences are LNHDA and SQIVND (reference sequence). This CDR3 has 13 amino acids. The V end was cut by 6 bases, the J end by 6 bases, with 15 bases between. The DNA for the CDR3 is TGTGCCAGTAGCACCGCGGCACGGGGCGAGCAGTACTTC. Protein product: CASSTAARGEQYF.

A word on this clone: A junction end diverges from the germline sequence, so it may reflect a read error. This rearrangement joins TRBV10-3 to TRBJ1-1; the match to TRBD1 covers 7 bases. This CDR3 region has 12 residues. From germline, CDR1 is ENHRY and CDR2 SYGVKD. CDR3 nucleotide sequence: TGTGCCATCAGGGGACAGACCCCTGAGGCTTTCTTT. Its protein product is CAIRGQTPEAFF.

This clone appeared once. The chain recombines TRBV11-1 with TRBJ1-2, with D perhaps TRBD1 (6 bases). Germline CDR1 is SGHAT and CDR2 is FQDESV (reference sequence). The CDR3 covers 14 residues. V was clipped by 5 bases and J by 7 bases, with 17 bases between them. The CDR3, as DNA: TGTGCCAGCAGCCACCGGACAGCCTCTTTTGGCTACACCTTC. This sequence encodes CASSHRTASFGYTF.

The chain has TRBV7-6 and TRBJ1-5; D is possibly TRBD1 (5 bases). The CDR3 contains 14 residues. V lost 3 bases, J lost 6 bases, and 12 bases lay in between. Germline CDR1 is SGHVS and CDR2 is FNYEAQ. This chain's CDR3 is CASSLLGEGQPQHF. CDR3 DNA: TGTGCCAGCAGCTTGTTAGGGGAAGGTCAGCCCCAGCATTTT.

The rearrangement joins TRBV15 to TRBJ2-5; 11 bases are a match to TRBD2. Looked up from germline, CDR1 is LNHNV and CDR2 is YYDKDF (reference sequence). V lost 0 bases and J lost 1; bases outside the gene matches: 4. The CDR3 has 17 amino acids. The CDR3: CATSRDALAGGQETQYF. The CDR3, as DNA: TGTGCCACCAGCAGAGATGCGCTAGCGGGGGGCCAAGAGACCCAGTACTTC.

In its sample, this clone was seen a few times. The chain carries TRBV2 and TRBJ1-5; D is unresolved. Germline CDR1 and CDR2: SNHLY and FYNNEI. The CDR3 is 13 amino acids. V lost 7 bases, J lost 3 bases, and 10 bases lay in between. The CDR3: CASKGEANQPQHF. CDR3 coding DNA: TGTGCCAGCAAGGGAGAAGCCAATCAGCCCCAGCATTTT. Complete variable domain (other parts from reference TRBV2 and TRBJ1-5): EPEVTQTPSHQVTQMGQEVILRCVPISNHLYFYWYRQILGQKVEFLVSFYNNEISEKSEIFDDQFSVERPDGSNFTLKIRSTKLEDSAMYFCASKGEANQPQHFGDGTRLSIL.

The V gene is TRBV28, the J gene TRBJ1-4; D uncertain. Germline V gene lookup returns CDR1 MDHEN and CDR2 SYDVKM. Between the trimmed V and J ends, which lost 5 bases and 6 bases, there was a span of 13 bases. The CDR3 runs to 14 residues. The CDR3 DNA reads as TGTGCCAGCAGTATAGAGGGTGGGGATGAAAAACTGTTTTTT. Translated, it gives CASSIEGGDEKLFF.

CDR3 amino acids: CATSRGGLDNPWTQYF. Here the CDR3 DNA reads TGTGCCACCAGCAGAGGCGGGCTAGATAACCCTTGGACGCAGTATTTT. J is TRBJ2-3 and V is TRBV15, with D possibly TRBD2 on 5 matching bases. Trimming left V 1 base short and J 9 bases short, with 20 bases between. This CDR3 has 16 residues. Germline assignment: CDR1 LNHNV and CDR2 YYDKDF (reference sequence).